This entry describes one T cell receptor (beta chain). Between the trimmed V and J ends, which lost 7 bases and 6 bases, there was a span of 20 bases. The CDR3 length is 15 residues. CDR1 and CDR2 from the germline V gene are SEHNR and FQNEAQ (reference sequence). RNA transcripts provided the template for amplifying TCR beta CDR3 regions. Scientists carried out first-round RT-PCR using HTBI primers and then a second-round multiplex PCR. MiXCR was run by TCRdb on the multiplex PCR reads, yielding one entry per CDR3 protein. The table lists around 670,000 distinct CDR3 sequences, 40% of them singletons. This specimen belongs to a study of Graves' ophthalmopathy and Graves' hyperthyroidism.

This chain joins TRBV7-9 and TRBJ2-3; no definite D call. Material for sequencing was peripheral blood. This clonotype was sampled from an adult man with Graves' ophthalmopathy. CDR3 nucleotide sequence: TGTGCCAGCAACATCGGCGGCATACAAGGGGATACGCAGTATTTT. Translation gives CASNIGGIQGDTQYF.